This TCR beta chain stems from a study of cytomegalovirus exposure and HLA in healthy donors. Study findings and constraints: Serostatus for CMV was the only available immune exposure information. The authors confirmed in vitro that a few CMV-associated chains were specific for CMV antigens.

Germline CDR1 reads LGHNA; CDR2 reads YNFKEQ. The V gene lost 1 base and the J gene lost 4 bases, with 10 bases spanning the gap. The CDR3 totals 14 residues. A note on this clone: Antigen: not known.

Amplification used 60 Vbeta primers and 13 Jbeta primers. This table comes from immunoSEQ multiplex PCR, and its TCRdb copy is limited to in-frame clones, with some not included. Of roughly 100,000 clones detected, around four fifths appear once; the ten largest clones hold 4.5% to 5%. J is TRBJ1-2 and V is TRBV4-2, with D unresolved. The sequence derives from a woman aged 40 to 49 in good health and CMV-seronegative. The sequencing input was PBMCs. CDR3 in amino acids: CASSQVLTSYGYTF. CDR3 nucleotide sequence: TGTGCCAGCAGCCAAGTATTGACTAGCTATGGCTACACCTTC.